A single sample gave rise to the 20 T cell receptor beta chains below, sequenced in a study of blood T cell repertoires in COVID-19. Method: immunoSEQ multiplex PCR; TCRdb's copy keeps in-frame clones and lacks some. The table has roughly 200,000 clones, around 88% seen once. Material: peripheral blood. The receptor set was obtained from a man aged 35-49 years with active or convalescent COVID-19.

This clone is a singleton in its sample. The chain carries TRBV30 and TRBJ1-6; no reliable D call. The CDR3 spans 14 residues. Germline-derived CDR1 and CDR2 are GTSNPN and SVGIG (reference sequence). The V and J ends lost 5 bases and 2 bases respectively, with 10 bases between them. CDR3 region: CAWHEQTYNSPLHF. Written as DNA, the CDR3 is TGTGCCTGGCATGAACAAACCTATAATTCACCCCTCCACTTT.

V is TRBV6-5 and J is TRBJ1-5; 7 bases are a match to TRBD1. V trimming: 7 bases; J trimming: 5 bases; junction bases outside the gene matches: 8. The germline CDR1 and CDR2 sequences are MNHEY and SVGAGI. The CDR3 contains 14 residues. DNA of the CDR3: TGTGCCAGCAAGGGACAGCTATTTGATCAGCCCCAGCATTTT. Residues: CASKGQLFDQPQHF.

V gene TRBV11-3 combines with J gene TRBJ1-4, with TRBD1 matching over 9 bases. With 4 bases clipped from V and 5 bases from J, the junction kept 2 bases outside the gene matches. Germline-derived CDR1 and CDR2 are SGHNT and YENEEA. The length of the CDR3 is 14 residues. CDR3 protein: CASSSGTGNEKLFF. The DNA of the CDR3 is TGTGCCAGCAGCTCCGGGACAGGGAATGAAAAACTGTTTTTT.

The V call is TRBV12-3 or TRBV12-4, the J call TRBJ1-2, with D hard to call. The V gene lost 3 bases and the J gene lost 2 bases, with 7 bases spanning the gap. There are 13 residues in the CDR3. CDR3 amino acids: CASSFEANYGYTF. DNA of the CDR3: TGTGCCAGCAGTTTTGAGGCGAACTATGGCTACACCTTC.

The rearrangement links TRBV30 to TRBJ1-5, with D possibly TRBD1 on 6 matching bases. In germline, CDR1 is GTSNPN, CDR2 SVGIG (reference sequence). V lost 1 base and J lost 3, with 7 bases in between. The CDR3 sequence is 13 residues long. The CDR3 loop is CAWSAGVNQPQHF. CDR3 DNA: TGTGCCTGGAGTGCAGGGGTCAATCAGCCCCAGCATTTT.

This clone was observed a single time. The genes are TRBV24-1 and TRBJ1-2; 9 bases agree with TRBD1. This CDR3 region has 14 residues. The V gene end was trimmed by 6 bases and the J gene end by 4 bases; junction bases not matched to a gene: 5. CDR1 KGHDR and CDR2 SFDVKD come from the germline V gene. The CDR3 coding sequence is TGTGCCACCAGTCCCGGGGGACAGGGCTATGGCTACACCTTC. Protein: CATSPGGQGYGYTF.

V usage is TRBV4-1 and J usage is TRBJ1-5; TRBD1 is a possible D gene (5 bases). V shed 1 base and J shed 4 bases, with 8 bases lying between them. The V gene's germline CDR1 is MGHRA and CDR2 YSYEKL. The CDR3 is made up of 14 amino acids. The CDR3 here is CASSQGQTNQPQHF. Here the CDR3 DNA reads TGCGCCAGCAGCCAAGGACAGACTAATCAGCCCCAGCATTTT.

CDR3 protein: CGVRGTDSYEQYF. The CDR3, as DNA: TGTGGGGTTAGGGGCACCGACTCCTACGAGCAGTACTTC. The chain joins TRBV10-3 to TRBJ2-7, with a tentative D call TRBD1 (5 bases). The CDR3 extends over 13 amino acids. CDR1 ENHRY and CDR2 SYGVKD come from the germline V gene.

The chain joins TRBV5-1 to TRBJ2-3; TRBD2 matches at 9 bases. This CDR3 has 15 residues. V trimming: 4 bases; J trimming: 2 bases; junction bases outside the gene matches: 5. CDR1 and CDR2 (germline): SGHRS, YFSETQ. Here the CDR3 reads CASSVAGAPTDTQYF. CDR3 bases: TGCGCCAGCAGCGTAGCGGGAGCCCCCACAGATACGCAGTATTTT.

CDR3 residues: CAWSASTGSKTQYF. For the CDR3, the DNA is TGTGCCTGGAGTGCTTCGACAGGGTCAAAGACCCAGTACTTC. The V call is TRBV30, the J call TRBJ2-5; 7 nucleotides align to TRBD1. The CDR3 has 14 amino acids. V gave up 1 base and J gave up 6 bases; unmatched junction bases: 8. Looked up from germline, CDR1 is GTSNPN and CDR2 is SVGIG (reference sequence).

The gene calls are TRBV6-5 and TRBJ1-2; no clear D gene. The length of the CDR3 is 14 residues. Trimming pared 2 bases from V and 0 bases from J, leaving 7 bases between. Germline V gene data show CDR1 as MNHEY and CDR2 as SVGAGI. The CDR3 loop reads CASSYTETNYGYTF. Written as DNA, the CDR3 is TGTGCCAGCAGTTACACGGAGACTAACTATGGCTACACCTTC.

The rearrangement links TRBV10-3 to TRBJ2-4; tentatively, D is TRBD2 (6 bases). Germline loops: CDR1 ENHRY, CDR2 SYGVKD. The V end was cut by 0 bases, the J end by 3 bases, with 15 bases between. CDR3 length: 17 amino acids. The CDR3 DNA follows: TGTGCCATCAGTGAGTCGGGTCCGGGAGTAGACAAAAACATTCAGTACTTC. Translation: CAISESGPGVDKNIQYF.

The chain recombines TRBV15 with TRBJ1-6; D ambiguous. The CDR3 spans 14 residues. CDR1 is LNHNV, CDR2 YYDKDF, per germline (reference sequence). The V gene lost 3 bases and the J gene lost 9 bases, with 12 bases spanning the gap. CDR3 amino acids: CATSRREEASPLHF. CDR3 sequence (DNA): TGTGCCACCAGCAGGCGGGAGGAGGCTTCACCCCTCCACTTT.

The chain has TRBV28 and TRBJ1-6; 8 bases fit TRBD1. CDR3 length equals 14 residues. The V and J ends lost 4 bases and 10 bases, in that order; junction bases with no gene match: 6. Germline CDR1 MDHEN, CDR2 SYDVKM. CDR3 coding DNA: TGTGCCAGCAGTTATGGACAGGGAGTCTCACCCCTCCACTTT. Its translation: CASSYGQGVSPLHF.

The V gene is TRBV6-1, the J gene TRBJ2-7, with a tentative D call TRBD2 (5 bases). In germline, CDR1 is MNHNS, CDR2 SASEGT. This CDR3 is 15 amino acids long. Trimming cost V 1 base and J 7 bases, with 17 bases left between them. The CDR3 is CASSEGGLTGGEQYF. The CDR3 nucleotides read TGTGCCAGCAGTGAAGGTGGACTCACCGGCGGGGAGCAGTACTTC.

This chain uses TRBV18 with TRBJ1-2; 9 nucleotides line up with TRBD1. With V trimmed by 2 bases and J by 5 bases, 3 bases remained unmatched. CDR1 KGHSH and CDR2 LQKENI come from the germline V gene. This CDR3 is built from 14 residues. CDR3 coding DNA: TGTGCCAGCTCACCATGGGGACAGGGTTATGGCTACACCTTC. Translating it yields CASSPWGQGYGYTF.

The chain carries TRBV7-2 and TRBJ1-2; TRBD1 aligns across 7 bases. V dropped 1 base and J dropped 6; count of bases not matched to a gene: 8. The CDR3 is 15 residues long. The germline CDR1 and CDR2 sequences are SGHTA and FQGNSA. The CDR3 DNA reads TGTGCCAGCAGCTTAGGGGGACAGTGGGGTGATGGCTACACCTTC. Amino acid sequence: CASSLGGQWGDGYTF.

DNA for the CDR3: TGTGCCAGCTCACCACCCTCGTCCACAACGAATCAGCCCCAGCATTTT. It is translated as CASSPPSSTTNQPQHF. This sequence joins TRBV18 and TRBJ1-5; no clear D. The CDR3 is 16 amino acids. Germline CDR1 KGHSH, CDR2 LQKENI. With 0 bases removed from V and 4 bases from J, the gap between germline ends came to 13 bases.

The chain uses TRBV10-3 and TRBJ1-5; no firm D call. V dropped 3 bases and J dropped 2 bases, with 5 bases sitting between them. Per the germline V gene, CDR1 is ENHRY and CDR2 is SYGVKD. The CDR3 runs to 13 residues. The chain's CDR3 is CAISEAGNQPQHF. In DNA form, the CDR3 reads TGTGCCATCAGTGAAGCGGGCAATCAGCCCCAGCATTTT.

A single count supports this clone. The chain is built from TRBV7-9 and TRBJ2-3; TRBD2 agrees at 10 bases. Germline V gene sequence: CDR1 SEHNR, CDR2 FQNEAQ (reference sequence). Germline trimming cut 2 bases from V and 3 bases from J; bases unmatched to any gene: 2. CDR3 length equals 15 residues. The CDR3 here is CASSLPAGGTDTQYF. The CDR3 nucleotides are TGTGCCAGCAGCTTACCAGCGGGAGGGACAGATACGCAGTATTTT. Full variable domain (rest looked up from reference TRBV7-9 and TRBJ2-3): DTGVSQNPRHKITKRGQNVTFRCDPISEHNRLYWYRQTLGQGPEFLTYFQNEAQLEKSRLLSDRFSAERPKGSFSTLEIQRTEQGDSAMYLCASSLPAGGTDTQYFGPGTRLTVL.